The sequence of this T cell receptor beta chain was determined in a study of T-cell reconstitution after alpha-beta-depleted transplantation in children. The germline CDR1 and CDR2 sequences are SGHDN and FVKESK. The trim removed 4 bases at V and 1 base at J, leaving 1 base unmatched. The CDR3 sequence is 14 residues long. The library targeted TCRbeta and was prepared with unique molecular identifiers. TCRdb redid the calling of the PCR reads with MiXCR, one entry per CDR3 protein. This sample has hundreds of thousands of distinct CDR3 sequences; roughly a quarter occur once, and the top ten carry 4.5% to 5.5%. In this sample, this clonotype turned up many times.

This receptor was taken from a female patient between 2 and 10 years old who had a stem cell transplant for congenital amegakaryocytic thrombocytopenia, so the T cells may come from the graft donor. The sequenced sample was PBMCs, mostly from graft donor cells, obtained 360 days after TCRalphabeta/CD19-depleted stem cell transplant. The chain combines TRBV14 with TRBJ2-1; the match to TRBD2 covers 7 bases. The CDR3 protein is CASSLLASYNEQFF. The CDR3 coding sequence is TGTGCCAGCAGCCTACTAGCGTCCTACAATGAGCAGTTCTTC. Drawing the rest from reference TRBV14 and TRBJ2-1, the complete variable domain is EAGVTQFPSHSVIEKGQTVTLRCDPISGHDNLYWYRRVMGKEIKFLLHFVKESKQDESGMPNNRFLAERTGGTYSTLKVQPAELEDSGVYFCASSLLASYNEQFFGPGTRLTVL.